Below are 26 T cell receptor beta chains sequenced from a single sample in a study of CD8 T cells in Susac syndrome. Reverse transcription used roughly 0.45 to 1 ug RNA and random hexamers. In TCRdb, the immunoSEQ multiplex PCR reads were re-called with MiXCR into one record per CDR3 protein. The profile covers more than 110,000 distinct CDR3 sequences, with approximately 95% appearing a single time and roughly 0.15% taken by the ten largest. The source material was CD4+ T cells from PBMCs. Receptors originate from a human donor with Susac syndrome.

The chain uses TRBV20-1 and TRBJ1-6; no reliable D call. V was cut by 6 bases and J by 14 bases, with 20 bases left in between. Germline V gene lookup returns CDR1 DFQATT and CDR2 SNEGSKA (reference sequence). This CDR3 has 13 amino acids. CDR3 loop: CSAGRQSPQSLHF. In DNA, the CDR3 is TGCAGTGCCGGGAGGCAATCGCCCCAATCCCTCCACTTT.

This clonotype has just a few counts. This chain connects TRBV4-2 to TRBJ2-6; D gene unclear. Germline CDR1 and CDR2: LGHNA and YNFKEQ. Trimming shortened V by 0 bases and J by 0 bases, and 6 bases separated the two germline ends. The CDR3 is 16 residues long. CDR3 sequence (DNA): TGTGCCAGCAGCCAAGATCTAGACTCTGGGGCCAACGTCCTGACTTTC. Translating gives CASSQDLDSGANVLTF.

The rearrangement uses TRBV5-4 and TRBJ2-1, with D unresolved. Germline-derived CDR1 and CDR2 are SGHNT and YYREEE (reference sequence). V dropped 0 bases and J dropped 8 bases, with 6 bases sitting between them. The CDR3 contains 12 residues. The CDR3 DNA sequence: TGTGCCAGCAGCTTGGATCGGGATGAGCAGTTCTTC. As protein: CASSLDRDEQFF.

J is TRBJ1-1 and V is TRBV29-1; D gene uncertain. The germline V gene encodes CDR1 SQVTM and CDR2 ANQGSEA. The length of the CDR3 is 13 residues. Trimming took off 4 bases at V and 6 bases at J, with 15 bases between the two ends. The CDR3 region has the DNA TGCAGCGTTGCGGGAGTAGGGCGTCCTGAAGCTTTCTTT. Translated, it gives CSVAGVGRPEAFF. Combining the CDR3 with reference TRBV29-1 and TRBJ1-1 gives the whole variable domain SAVISQKPSRDICQRGTSLTIQCQVDSQVTMMFWYRQQPGQSLTLIATANQGSEATYESGFVIDKFPISRPNLTFSTLTVSNMSPEDSSIYLCSVAGVGRPEAFFGQGTRLTVV.

The CDR3 here is CSAGLQGTQYF. The CDR3 bases are TGCAGTGCGGGACTGCAGGGGACGCAGTATTTT. This sequence joins TRBV20-1 and TRBJ2-3; the D gene could be TRBD1 or TRBD2 (6 bases each). CDR1 and CDR2 from the germline V gene are DFQATT and SNEGSKA (reference sequence). The V gene lost 6 bases and the J gene lost 9 bases, with 13 bases spanning the gap. The CDR3 spans 11 residues.

The chain recombines TRBV12-3 or TRBV12-4 with TRBJ2-2; D remains ambiguous. The CDR3 runs to 13 residues. Trimming stripped 1 base from V and 3 bases from J, with 3 bases between. CDR3 in DNA: TGTGCCAGCAGTTTAGAGGACACCGGGGAGCTGTTTTTT. Amino acid sequence: CASSLEDTGELFF.

The chain joins TRBV29-1 to TRBJ1-1; D gene unclear. The CDR3 loop spans 13 amino acids. Germline loops: CDR1 SQVTM, CDR2 ANQGSEA. Deletions cut 0 bases from V and 7 bases from J, with 12 bases between. The DNA of the CDR3 is TGCAGCGTTGAAGAACGGCAGGCAAGTGAAGCTTTCTTT. Translated, it gives CSVEERQASEAFF.

V gene TRBV15 combines with J gene TRBJ2-7; no definite D call. Germline CDR1 is LNHNV and CDR2 is YYDKDF (reference sequence). The CDR3 covers 14 residues. The V end was cut by 0 bases, the J end by 1 base, with 7 bases between. Here the CDR3 reads CATSRDLLSYEQYF. The CDR3 region has the DNA TGTGCCACCAGCAGAGATCTACTATCCTACGAGCAGTACTTC.

This clonotype was detected once. The rearrangement joins TRBV28 to TRBJ2-7; D is possibly TRBD1 (5 bases). The CDR3 spans 13 residues. Germline V lookup: CDR1 MDHEN, CDR2 SYDVKM. V lost 4 bases to trimming and J lost 4 bases, with 11 bases between them. CDR3 residues: CASSSPDRYEQYF. The DNA for the CDR3 is TGTGCCAGCAGTTCCCCCGACAGATACGAGCAGTACTTC.

The genes are TRBV25-1 and TRBJ1-5; D unclear. This CDR3 is built from 16 residues. The V gene's germline CDR1 is MGHDK and CDR2 SYGVNS. Trimming took off 1 base at V and 7 bases at J, with 17 bases between the two ends. The CDR3 loop reads CASSESTGVEMQPQHF. The CDR3 region has the DNA TGTGCCAGCAGTGAATCCACGGGCGTCGAGATGCAGCCCCAGCATTTT. Full variable domain (rest looked up from reference TRBV25-1 and TRBJ1-5): EADIYQTPRYLVIGTGKKITLECSQTMGHDKMYWYQQDPGMELHLIHYSYGVNSTEKGDLSSESTVSRIRTEHFPLTLESARPSHTSQYLCASSESTGVEMQPQHFGDGTRLSIL.

Here the CDR3 DNA reads TGCGCCAGCAGCAACCAAGAGTACTCGGAGGATCATTCACCCCTCCACTTT. Translating it yields CASSNQEYSEDHSPLHF. The chain combines TRBV4-1 with TRBJ1-6, with D unclear. V was cut by 5 bases and J by 8 bases, with 22 bases left in between. The CDR3 loop spans 17 amino acids. Germline CDR1 reads MGHRA; CDR2 reads YSYEKL.

The J gene is TRBJ2-1, the V gene TRBV20-1, with D unclear. The CDR3 length is 17 residues. The germline CDR1 and CDR2 sequences are DFQATT and SNEGSKA (reference sequence). Trimming shortened V by 3 bases and J by 1 base, and 19 bases separated the two germline ends. CDR3 nucleotides: TGCAGTGCTAGTCCCCTCAAATCAGAGGTGTCCTACAATGAGCAGTTCTTC. This translates into CSASPLKSEVSYNEQFF.

J is TRBJ2-1 and V is TRBV6-5; 7 nucleotides match TRBD2. V trimming: 6 bases; J trimming: 9 bases; junction bases outside the gene matches: 8. Germline assignment: CDR1 MNHEY and CDR2 SVGAGI. The CDR3 is 13 amino acids. CDR3 in amino acids: CASSVGGYGEQFF. The CDR3 coding sequence is TGTGCCAGCAGCGTGGGGGGGTATGGTGAGCAGTTCTTC.

This clonotype was found a few times. This sequence joins TRBV20-1 and TRBJ1-2, with 8 bases fitting TRBD1. Germline V gene lookup returns CDR1 DFQATT and CDR2 SNEGSKA (reference sequence). V shed 4 bases, J shed 2 bases, and the junction held 0 bases outside the gene matches. This CDR3 is built from 12 residues. The CDR3 nucleotides are TGCAGTGCTACAGGGGGCAACTATGGCTACACCTTC. Translation: CSATGGNYGYTF.

This chain links TRBV19 with TRBJ1-5; D is undetermined. V dropped 4 bases and J dropped 10 bases, with 14 bases sitting between them. CDR1 is LNHDA and CDR2 is SQIVND in the germline V gene (reference sequence). The CDR3 extends over 13 amino acids. The CDR3 loop is CASSTRANGPQHF. DNA for the CDR3: TGTGCCAGTAGTACCCGCGCAAACGGTCCCCAGCATTTT.

This chain connects TRBV12-3 or TRBV12-4 to TRBJ2-6, with D perhaps assigned TRBD1 or TRBD2 (5 bases each). Trimming removed 0 bases from V and 0 bases from J, with 12 bases in between. This CDR3 comprises 18 residues. In DNA, the CDR3 is TGTGCCAGCAGTTTAGCGCTCGGGGCCCGCTCTGGGGCCAACGTCCTGACTTTC. Translated, it gives CASSLALGARSGANVLTF.

This clonotype was observed a single time. The chain couples TRBV12-3 or TRBV12-4 to TRBJ1-2; no clear D. The V gene lost 6 bases and the J gene lost 8 bases, with 13 bases spanning the gap. The CDR3 spans 12 residues. CDR3 sequence: CASSPLGGGYTF. The DNA of the CDR3 is TGTGCCAGCAGCCCCTTGGGTGGGGGCTACACCTTC.

This sequence joins TRBV20-1 and TRBJ1-2; no clear D. The V and J ends lost 0 bases and 4 bases respectively, with 9 bases between them. Germline CDR1 DFQATT, CDR2 SNEGSKA (reference sequence). The CDR3 spans 13 residues. In DNA, the CDR3 is TGCAGTGCTAGAGATATGGGAACCTATGGCTACACCTTC. The encoded protein is CSARDMGTYGYTF.

V gene TRBV5-1 combines with J gene TRBJ2-7, with D tentatively TRBD2 (5 bases). Trimming stripped 1 base from V and 2 bases from J, with 13 bases between. Germline V lookup: CDR1 SGHRS, CDR2 YFSETQ. The length of the CDR3 is 15 residues. The DNA for the CDR3 is TGCGCCAGCAGCTTGAAAGAGGCCGGGACCTACGAGCAGTACTTC. Translation gives CASSLKEAGTYEQYF.

This chain links TRBV20-1 with TRBJ2-1, with D possibly TRBD1 on 6 matching bases. The CDR3 runs to 14 residues. Trimming pared 5 bases from V and 0 bases from J, leaving 11 bases between. CDR1 is DFQATT and CDR2 is SNEGSKA in the germline V gene (reference sequence). CDR3 nucleotide sequence: TGCAGTGCTCTAACAGGGAGCTCCTACAATGAGCAGTTCTTC. This codes for CSALTGSSYNEQFF.

The chain links TRBV29-1 to TRBJ2-2; either TRBD1 or TRBD2 may supply D (6 bases each). V was pared by 7 bases and J by 4 bases, with 19 bases between. This CDR3 has 15 residues. The V gene's germline CDR1 is SQVTM and CDR2 ANQGSEA. In nucleotides, the CDR3 is TGCAGCGCAGAAGGGGGGCGAGGCAGCACCGGGGAGCTGTTTTTT. It translates to CSAEGGRGSTGELFF.

The V gene is TRBV4-1, the J gene TRBJ1-1, with TRBD1 identical over 9 bases. V lost 6 bases and J lost 1; bases outside the gene matches: 6. CDR1 is MGHRA, CDR2 YSYEKL, per germline. The CDR3 consists of 15 residues. The CDR3 coding sequence is TGCGCCAGCAGTCTAACAGGGGGCGGGAACACTGAAGCTTTCTTT. It is translated as CASSLTGGGNTEAFF.

CDR3 in DNA: TGTGCCAGCAGTCGGGGGGACGGGGAGAACACTGAAGCTTTCTTT. Its translation is CASSRGDGENTEAFF. The chain joins TRBV6-6 to TRBJ1-1; the D gene is possibly TRBD1 (5 bases). V lost 5 bases to trimming and J lost 1 base, with 14 bases between them. The CDR3 sequence is 15 residues long. Germline V gene data show CDR1 as MNHNY and CDR2 as SVGAGI (reference sequence).

This clonotype was seen a single time. In DNA, the CDR3 is TGTGCCAGCTCACCATCCTTCGTGTACGGCTACACCTTC. Translating it yields CASSPSFVYGYTF. This rearrangement joins TRBV18 to TRBJ1-2; no firm D call. The germline V and J ends were trimmed by 2 bases and 8 bases, with 12 bases remaining between them. Germline lookup yields CDR1 KGHSH and CDR2 LQKENI. The CDR3 is made up of 13 amino acids.

In DNA form, the CDR3 reads TGCAGCGTTGAGAGAGGGGGAAGGACTGAAGCTTTCTTT. Encoded protein: CSVERGGRTEAFF. The chain couples TRBV29-1 to TRBJ1-1, with TRBD1 as a possible D gene (6 bases). The CDR3 is 13 amino acids. Deletions cut 3 bases from V and 5 bases from J, with 13 bases between. Germline CDR1 reads SQVTM; CDR2 reads ANQGSEA.

The chain uses TRBV6-4 and TRBJ2-3; possibly TRBD2 for D (6 bases). Trimming removed 0 bases from V and 10 bases from J, with 11 bases in between. This CDR3 region has 13 residues. The V gene's germline CDR1 is MRHNA and CDR2 SNTAGT. In DNA form, the CDR3 reads TGTGCCAGCAGTGACTCGGAGGAGGGTGCGCAGTATTTT. Translating gives CASSDSEEGAQYF.